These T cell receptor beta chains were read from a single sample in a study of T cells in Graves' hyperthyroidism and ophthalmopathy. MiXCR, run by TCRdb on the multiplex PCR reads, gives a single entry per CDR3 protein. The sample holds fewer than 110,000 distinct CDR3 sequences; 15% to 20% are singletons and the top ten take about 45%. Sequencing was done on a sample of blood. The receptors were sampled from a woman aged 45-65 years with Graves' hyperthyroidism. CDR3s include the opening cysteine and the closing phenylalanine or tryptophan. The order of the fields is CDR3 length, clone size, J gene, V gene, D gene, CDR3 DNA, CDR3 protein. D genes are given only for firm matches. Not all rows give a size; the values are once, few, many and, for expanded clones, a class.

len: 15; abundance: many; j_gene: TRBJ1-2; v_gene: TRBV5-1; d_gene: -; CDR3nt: TGCGCCAGCAGCTTTCAAATAGGGGAGTGGTATGGCTACACCTTC; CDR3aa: CASSFQIGEWYGYTF
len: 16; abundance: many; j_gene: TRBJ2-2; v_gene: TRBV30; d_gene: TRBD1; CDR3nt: TGTGCCTGGAGTGGTGGGAACAGGGGATTCACCGGGGAGCTGTTTTTT; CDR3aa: CAWSGGNRGFTGELFF
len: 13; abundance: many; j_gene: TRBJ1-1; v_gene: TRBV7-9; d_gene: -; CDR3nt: TGTGCCAGCAGCTTACCACTGAACACTGAAGCTTTCTTT; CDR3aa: CASSLPLNTEAFF
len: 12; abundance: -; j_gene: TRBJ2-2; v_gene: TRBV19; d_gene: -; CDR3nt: TGTGCCAGTACCCGACGGCCCGGGGAGCTGTTTTTT; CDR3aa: CASTRRPGELFF
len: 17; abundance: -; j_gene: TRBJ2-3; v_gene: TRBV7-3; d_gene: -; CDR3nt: TGTGCCAGCAGCTTAGAGGCGGCCCTGGGGGTCACAGATACGCAGTATTTT; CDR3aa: CASSLEAALGVTDTQYF
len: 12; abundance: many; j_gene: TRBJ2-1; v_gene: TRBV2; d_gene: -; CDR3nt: TGTGCCAGCAGTGAACTCTACAATGAGCAGTTCTTC; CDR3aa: CASSELYNEQFF
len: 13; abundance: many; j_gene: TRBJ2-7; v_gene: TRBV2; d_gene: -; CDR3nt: TGTGCCAGCAGTGACCAGGCAGGGTACGAGCAGTACTTC; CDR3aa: CASSDQAGYEQYF
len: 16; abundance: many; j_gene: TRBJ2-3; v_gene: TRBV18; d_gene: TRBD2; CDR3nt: TGTGCCAGCTCCGGACTAGCGGGAGGAAGGACAGATACGCAGTATTTT; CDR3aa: CASSGLAGGRTDTQYF
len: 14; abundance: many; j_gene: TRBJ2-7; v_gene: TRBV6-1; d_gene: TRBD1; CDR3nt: TGTGCCAGCGGGGGACAGGGGCTAGACTACGAGCAGTACTTC; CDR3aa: CASGGQGLDYEQYF
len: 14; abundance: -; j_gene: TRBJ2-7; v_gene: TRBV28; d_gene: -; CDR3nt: TGTGCCAGCAGTGTCAAGGAGGGCGCCTACGAGCAGTACTTC; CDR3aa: CASSVKEGAYEQYF
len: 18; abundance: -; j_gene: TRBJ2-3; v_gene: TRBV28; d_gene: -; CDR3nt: TGTGCCAGCAGTCCGACAGACGCGGTGGGGGTCACCACAGATACGCAGTATTTT; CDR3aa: CASSPTDAVGVTTDTQYF
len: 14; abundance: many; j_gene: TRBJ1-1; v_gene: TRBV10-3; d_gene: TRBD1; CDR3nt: TGTGCCATCAGTGCGAAGGGACAGGGCACTGAAGCTTTCTTT; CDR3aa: CAISAKGQGTEAFF
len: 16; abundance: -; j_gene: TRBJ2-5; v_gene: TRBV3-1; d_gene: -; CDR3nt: TGTGCCAGCAGCCAAGGGGGGCTAGCGAGGGAAGAGACCCAGTACTTC; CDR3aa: CASSQGGLAREETQYF
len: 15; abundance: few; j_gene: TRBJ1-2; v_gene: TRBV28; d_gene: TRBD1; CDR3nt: TGTGCCAGCAGTTCCGACAGGGGGCGCATATATGGCTACACCTTC; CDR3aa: CASSSDRGRIYGYTF
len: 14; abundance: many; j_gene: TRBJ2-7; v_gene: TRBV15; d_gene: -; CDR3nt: TGTGCCACCAGCAGAGATCCGAGGGATTACGAGCAGTACTTC; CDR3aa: CATSRDPRDYEQYF
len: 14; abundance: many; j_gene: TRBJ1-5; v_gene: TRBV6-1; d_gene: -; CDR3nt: TGTGCCAGCAGTGAGGCACAGCGCAATCAGCCCCAGCATTTT; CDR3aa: CASSEAQRNQPQHF
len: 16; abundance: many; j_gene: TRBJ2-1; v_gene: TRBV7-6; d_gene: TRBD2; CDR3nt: TGTGCCAGCAGCCCAGGCGGAGCGGGAGGGGGCAATGAGCAGTTCTTC; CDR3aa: CASSPGGAGGGNEQFF
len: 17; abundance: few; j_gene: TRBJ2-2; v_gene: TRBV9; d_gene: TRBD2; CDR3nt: TGTGCCAGCAGCGTAGATGGCGGGAGGGGATTCACCGGGGAGCTGTTTTTT; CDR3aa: CASSVDGGRGFTGELFF
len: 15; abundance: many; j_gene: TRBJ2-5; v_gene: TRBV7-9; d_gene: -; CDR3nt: TGTGCCAGCAGCTTAGTGACAATCCCCAAAGAGACCCAGTACTTC; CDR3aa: CASSLVTIPKETQYF
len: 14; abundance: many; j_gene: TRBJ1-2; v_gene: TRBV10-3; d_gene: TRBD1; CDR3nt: TGTGCCATCAGTGAGCCTGTCAGGGGGCCTGGCTACACCTTC; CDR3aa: CAISEPVRGPGYTF
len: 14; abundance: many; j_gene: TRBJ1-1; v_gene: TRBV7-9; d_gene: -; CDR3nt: TGTGCCAGCAGCCCCAGGACACAGAACACTGAAGCTTTCTTT; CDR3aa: CASSPRTQNTEAFF
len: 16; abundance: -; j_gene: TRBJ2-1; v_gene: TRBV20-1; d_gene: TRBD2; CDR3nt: TGCAGTGCCCCCGGGACCGGGACTAGCGTCGGCAATGAGCAGTTCTTC; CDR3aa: CSAPGTGTSVGNEQFF
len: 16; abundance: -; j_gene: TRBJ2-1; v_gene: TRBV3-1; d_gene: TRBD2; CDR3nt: TGTGCCAGCAGCCAAGTTGGACTAGCGGGAGTAAATGAGCAGTTCTTC; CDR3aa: CASSQVGLAGVNEQFF
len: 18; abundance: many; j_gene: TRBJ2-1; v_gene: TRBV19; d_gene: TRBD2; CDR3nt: TGTGCCAGTAGTATTCTCGTAGGGCTAGCGGGTATCTCAAGCGAGCAGTTCTTC; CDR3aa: CASSILVGLAGISSEQFF
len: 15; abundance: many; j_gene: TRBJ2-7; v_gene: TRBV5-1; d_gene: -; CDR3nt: TGCGCCAGCAGCTTGGACCCCTTACAGGGCTACGAGCAGTACTTC; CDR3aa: CASSLDPLQGYEQYF
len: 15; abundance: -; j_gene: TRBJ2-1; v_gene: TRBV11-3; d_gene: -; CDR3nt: TGTGCCAGCGCGATGGGGCAGGGGAAATACAATGAGCAGTTCTTC; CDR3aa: CASAMGQGKYNEQFF
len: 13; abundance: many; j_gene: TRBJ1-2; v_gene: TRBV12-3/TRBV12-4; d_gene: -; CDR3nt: TGTGCCATCTCTACCGGGATAAACTATGGCTACACCTTC; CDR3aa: CAISTGINYGYTF
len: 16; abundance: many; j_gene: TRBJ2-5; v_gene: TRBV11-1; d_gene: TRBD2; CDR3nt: TGTGCCAGCAGTCCCATACTAGCGGGAGATCGAGAGACCCAGTACTTC; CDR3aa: CASSPILAGDRETQYF
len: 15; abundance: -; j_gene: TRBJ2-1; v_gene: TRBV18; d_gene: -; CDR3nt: TGTGCCAGCTCACCTAGCGCGAGCTCCTACAATGAGCAGTTCTTC; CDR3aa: CASSPSASSYNEQFF
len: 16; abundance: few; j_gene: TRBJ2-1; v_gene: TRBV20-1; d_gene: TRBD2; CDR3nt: TGCAGTGCCCCCGGGACCGGGACTAGCAGAAACAATGAGCAGTTCTTC; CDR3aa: CSAPGTGTSRNNEQFF
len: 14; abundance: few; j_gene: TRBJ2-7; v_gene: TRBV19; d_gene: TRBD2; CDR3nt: TGTGCCAGTAGTTATGGTGCTAGCGGGAACGAGCAGTACTTC; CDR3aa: CASSYGASGNEQYF
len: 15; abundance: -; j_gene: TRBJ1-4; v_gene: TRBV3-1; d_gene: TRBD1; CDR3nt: TGTGCCAGCAGCCAAGAGGGGGACAGAACAGAAAAACTGTTTTTT; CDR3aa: CASSQEGDRTEKLFF
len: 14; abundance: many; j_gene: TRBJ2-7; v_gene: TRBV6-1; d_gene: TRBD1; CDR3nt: TGTGCCAGCAGTAACCGGGACAGGGCCTACGAGCAGTACTTC; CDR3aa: CASSNRDRAYEQYF
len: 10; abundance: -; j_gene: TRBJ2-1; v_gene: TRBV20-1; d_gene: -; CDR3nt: TGCAGTGCTCCCAGAGGGGAGCAGTTCTTC; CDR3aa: CSAPRGEQFF
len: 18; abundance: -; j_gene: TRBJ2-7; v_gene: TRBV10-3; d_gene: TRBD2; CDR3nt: TGTGCCATCAGTGACGACAGGGCTTCTAGCGGGAACGCCTACGAGCAGTACTTC; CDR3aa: CAISDDRASSGNAYEQYF
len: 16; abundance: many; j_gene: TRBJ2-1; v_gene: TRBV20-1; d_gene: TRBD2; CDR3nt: TGCAGTGCTAGAGATCAGGGTAGCGGGAGATCGTCTGAGCAGTTCTTC; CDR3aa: CSARDQGSGRSSEQFF
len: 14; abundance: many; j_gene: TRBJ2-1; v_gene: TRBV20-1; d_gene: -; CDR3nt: TGCAGTGCTCGGGACTTGGGCTCCTACAATGAGCAGTTCTTC; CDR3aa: CSARDLGSYNEQFF
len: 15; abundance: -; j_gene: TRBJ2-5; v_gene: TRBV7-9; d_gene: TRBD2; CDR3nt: TGTGCCAGCAGCTTTACTAGCGGGGGACAAGAGACCCAGTACTTC; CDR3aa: CASSFTSGGQETQYF
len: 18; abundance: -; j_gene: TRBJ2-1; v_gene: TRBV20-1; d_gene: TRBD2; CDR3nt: TGCAGTGCCCCCGGGACCGGGACTAGCGGGCTCTCCTACAATGAGCAGTTCTTC; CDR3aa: CSAPGTGTSGLSYNEQFF
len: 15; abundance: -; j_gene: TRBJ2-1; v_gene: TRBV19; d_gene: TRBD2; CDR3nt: TGTGCCAGTAGTATGGGGGGGGGAGGCGGACCTGTGCAGTTCTTC; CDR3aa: CASSMGGGGGPVQFF
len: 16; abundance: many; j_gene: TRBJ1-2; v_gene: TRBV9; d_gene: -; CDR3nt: TGTGCCAGCAGCGCCCTTCCCCTGGTGCCTCCCCATGGCTACACCTTC; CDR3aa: CASSALPLVPPHGYTF
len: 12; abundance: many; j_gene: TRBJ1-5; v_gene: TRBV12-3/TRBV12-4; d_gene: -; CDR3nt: TGTGCCAGCAGTTCCTACCTCCTGGGCCAGCATTTT; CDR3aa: CASSSYLLGQHF
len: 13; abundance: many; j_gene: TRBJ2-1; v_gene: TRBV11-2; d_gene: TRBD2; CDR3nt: TGTGCCAGCAGCTTTAGCGGGGGAGATGAGCAGTTCTTC; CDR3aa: CASSFSGGDEQFF
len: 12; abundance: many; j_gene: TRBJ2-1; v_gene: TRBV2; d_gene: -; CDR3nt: TGTGCCAGCAGTGAACTCAGCCATGAGCAGTTCTTC; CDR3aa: CASSELSHEQFF
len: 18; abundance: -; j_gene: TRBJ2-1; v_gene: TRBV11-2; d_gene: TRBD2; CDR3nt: TGTGCCAGCAGCTTAGCGGGGCTAGCGGGAGGGCGGGACAATGAGCAGTTCTTC; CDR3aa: CASSLAGLAGGRDNEQFF
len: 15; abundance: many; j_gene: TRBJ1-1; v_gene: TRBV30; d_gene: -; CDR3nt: TGTGCCTGGTACCCCTTAGGCGCTTTGAACACTGAAGCTTTCTTT; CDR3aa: CAWYPLGALNTEAFF
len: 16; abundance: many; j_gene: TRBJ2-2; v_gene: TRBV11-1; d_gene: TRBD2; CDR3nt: TGTGCCAGCAGCTCCACCCTAGCGGGTCACACCGGGGAGCTGTTTTTT; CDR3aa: CASSSTLAGHTGELFF
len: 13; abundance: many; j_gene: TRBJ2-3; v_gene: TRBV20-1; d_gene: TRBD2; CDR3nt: TGCAGTGCTAGGAAGGGACTAGCGGTTACGCAGTATTTT; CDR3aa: CSARKGLAVTQYF
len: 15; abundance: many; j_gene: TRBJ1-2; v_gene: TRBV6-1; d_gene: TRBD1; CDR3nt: TGTGCCAGCATCGCTAGGTGGGACAGGCGGGATGGCTACACCTTC; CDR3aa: CASIARWDRRDGYTF
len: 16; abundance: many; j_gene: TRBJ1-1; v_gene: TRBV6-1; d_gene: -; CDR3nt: TGTGCCACCAAACGGCCGATAGGGATCCGGGACACTGAAGCTTTCTTT; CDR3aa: CATKRPIGIRDTEAFF
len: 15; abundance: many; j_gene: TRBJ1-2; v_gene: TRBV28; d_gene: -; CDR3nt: TGTGCCAGCAGTTCTCCCCCCCGGGTTAGGGATGGCTACACCTTC; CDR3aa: CASSSPPRVRDGYTF
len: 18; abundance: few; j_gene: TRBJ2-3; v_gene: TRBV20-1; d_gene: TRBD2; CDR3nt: TGCAGTGCCCCCGGGACCGGGACTAGCGGGCGTCGCACAGATACGCAGTATTTT; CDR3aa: CSAPGTGTSGRRTDTQYF
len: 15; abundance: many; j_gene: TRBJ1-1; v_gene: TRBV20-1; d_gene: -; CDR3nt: TGCAGTGCTCTAGAGAGGGGGGTATCACGGTCTGAAGCTTTCTTT; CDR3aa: CSALERGVSRSEAFF